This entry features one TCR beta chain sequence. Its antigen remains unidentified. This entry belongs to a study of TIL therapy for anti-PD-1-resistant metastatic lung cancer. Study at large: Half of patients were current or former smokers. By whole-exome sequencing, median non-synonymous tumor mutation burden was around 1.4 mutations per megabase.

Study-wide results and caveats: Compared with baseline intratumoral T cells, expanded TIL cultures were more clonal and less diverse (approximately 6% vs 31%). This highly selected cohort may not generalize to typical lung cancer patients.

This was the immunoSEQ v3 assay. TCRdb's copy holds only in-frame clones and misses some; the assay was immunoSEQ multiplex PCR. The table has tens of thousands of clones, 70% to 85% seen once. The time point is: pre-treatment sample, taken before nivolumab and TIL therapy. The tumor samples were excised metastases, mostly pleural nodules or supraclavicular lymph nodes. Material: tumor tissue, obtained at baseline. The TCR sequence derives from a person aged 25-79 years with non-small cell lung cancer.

CDR3 protein: CASSPQRLGTSGYNEQFF. In DNA, the CDR3 is TGTGCCAGCTCACCACAAAGACTTGGGACTAGCGGTTACAATGAGCAGTTCTTC. J is TRBJ2-1 and V is TRBV18, with 11 bases identical to TRBD2. The V gene's germline CDR1 is KGHSH and CDR2 LQKENI. The CDR3 is 18 residues long. Trimming removed 1 base from V and 4 bases from J; junction bases left unmatched: 9.